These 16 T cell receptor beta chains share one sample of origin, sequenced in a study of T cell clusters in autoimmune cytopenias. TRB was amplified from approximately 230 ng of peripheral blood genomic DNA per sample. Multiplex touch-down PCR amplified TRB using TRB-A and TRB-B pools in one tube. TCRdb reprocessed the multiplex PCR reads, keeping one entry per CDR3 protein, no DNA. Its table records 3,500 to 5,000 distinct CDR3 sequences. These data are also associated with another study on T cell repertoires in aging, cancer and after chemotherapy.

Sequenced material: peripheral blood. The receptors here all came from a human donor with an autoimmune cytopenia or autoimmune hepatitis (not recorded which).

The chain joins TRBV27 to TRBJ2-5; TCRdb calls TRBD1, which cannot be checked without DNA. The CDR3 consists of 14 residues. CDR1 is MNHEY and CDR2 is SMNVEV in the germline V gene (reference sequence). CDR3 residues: CASSRGQGGETQYF.

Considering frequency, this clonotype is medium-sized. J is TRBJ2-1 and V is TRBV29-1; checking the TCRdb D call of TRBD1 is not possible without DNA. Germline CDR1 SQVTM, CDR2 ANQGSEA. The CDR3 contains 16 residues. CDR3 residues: CSVAGVPGQGPWEQFF.

This chain's CDR3 is CASRRTSGGAIEQFF. The J gene is TRBJ2-1, the V gene TRBV12-3 or TRBV12-4; TCRdb reports TRBD2, a call that lacks DNA to check it against. This CDR3 is built from 15 residues.

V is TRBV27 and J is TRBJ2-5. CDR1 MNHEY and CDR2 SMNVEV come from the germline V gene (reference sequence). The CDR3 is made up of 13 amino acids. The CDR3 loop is CASSSLIGETQYF.

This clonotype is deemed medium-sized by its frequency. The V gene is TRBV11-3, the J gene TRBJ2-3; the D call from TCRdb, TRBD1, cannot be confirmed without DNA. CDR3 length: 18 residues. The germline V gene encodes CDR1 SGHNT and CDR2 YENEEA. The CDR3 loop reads CASSARDRANTFTDTQYF.

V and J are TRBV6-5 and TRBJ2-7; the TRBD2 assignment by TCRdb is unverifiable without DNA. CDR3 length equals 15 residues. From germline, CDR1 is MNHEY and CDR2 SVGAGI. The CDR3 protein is CASMSYPTSGYEQYF.

The CDR3 sequence is CASRGQVTRNSPREKLFF. V is TRBV27 and J is TRBJ1-4; without DNA, the TCRdb call of TRBD1 cannot be checked. The CDR3 covers 18 residues. CDR1 and CDR2 (germline): MNHEY, SMNVEV (reference sequence).

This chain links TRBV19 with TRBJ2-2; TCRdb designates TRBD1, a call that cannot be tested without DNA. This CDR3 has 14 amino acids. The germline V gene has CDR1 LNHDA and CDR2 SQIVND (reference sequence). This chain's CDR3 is CASSFRAGHGELFF. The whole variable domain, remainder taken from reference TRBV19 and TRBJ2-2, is DGGITQSPKYLFRKEGQNVTLSCEQNLNHDAMYWYRQDPGQGLRLIYYSQIVNDFQKGDIAEGYSVSREKKESFPLTVTSAQKNPTAFYLCASSFRAGHGELFFGEGSRLTVL.

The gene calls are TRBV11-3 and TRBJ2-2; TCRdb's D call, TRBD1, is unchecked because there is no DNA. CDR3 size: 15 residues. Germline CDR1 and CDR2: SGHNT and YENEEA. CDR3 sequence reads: CASSRPGQGIGELFF.

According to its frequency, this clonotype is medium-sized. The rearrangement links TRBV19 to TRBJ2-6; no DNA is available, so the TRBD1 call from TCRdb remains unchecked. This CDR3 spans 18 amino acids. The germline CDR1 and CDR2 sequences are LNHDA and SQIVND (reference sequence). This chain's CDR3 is CASSPRVFGLVGANVLTF. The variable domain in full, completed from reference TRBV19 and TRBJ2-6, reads DGGITQSPKYLFRKEGQNVTLSCEQNLNHDAMYWYRQDPGQGLRLIYYSQIVNDFQKGDIAEGYSVSREKKESFPLTVTSAQKNPTAFYLCASSPRVFGLVGANVLTFGAGSRLTVL.

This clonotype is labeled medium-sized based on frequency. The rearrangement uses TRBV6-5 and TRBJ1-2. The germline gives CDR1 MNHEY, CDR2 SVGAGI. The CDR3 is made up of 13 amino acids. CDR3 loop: CASSYLLSYGYTF.

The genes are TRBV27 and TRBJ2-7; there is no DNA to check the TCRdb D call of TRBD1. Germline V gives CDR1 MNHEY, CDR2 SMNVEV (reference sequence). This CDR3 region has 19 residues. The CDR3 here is CASSPNIHSGQDNPYEQYF.

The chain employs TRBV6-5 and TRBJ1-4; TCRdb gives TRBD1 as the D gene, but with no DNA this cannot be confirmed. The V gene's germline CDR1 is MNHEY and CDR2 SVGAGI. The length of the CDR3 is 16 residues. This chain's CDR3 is CASSYSDRDINEKLFF.

This CDR3 is CASSVGTNEQYF. V usage is TRBV6-1 and J usage is TRBJ2-7; TCRdb's D call, TRBD1, is unchecked because there is no DNA. The CDR3 contains 12 residues. Germline assignment: CDR1 MNHNS and CDR2 SASEGT.

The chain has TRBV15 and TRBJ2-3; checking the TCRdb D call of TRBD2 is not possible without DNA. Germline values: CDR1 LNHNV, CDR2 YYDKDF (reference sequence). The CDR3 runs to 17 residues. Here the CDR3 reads CATSRAGRGGWTDTQYF.

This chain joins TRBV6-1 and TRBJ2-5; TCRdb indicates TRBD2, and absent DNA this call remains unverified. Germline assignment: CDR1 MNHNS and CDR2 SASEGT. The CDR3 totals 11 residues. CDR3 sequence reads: CASLRAGTQYF.